This note documents a single T cell receptor (beta chain) sequence. TCRdb called the 5' RACE reads again in MiXCR, with one record for every CDR3 protein. The profile covers about 340,000 distinct CDR3 sequences, with 20% to 25% appearing a single time and approximately 12% taken by the ten largest. The germline V and J ends were trimmed by 5 bases and 5 bases, with 11 bases remaining between them. Germline V lookup: CDR1 MNHEY, CDR2 SVGEGT. The CDR3 extends over 13 amino acids. This sample is part of a study of T-cell memory formation after mild COVID-19. The specimen sequenced was PBMCs or a T cell subset sorted from them (not recorded which). The TCR comes from an adult woman who had mild COVID-19 (a few samples of this study predate the infection). Cell type and time point are not known. The gene calls are TRBV6-2 or TRBV6-3 and TRBJ2-3, with D possibly called TRBD1 or TRBD2 (5 bases each). The chain's CDR3 is CASSQRDRDTQYF. CDR3 coding DNA: TGTGCCAGCAGTCAACGGGACCGAGATACGCAGTATTTT.